One and the same sample provided the 22 T cell receptor beta chains below, sequenced in a study of blood T cell repertoires in COVID-19. The table came from immunoSEQ multiplex PCR; TCRdb's copy has only in-frame clones and leaves some out. The sample contains 250,000 to 300,000 clones, more than 70% of which appear only once. The sequenced sample consisted of peripheral blood. All receptors derive from a woman in her thirties with COVID-19, enrolled during active disease.

The genes are TRBV19 and TRBJ2-7; the match to TRBD2 covers 9 bases. The CDR3 is 14 amino acids. Germline CDR1 is LNHDA and CDR2 is SQIVND (reference sequence). J gave up 6 bases and V 3 bases, and 6 bases lay outside the gene matches. CDR3 region: CASSIPGLAIEQYF. CDR3 nucleotides: TGTGCCAGTAGTATCCCGGGACTAGCCATCGAGCAGTACTTC.

J is TRBJ2-3 and V is TRBV7-6, with TRBD2 matching 11 bases. CDR3 length: 16 residues. The V gene end was trimmed by 5 bases and the J gene end by 5 bases; junction bases not matched to a gene: 9. Germline CDR1 SGHVS, CDR2 FNYEAQ. The CDR3 DNA sequence: TGTGCCAGCAGCCCCTCTAGCGGGAGGAGGGTAGATACGCAGTATTTT. This codes for CASSPSSGRRVDTQYF.

This chain joins TRBV4-3 and TRBJ2-7; 9 nucleotides match TRBD2. The length of the CDR3 is 15 residues. Trimming cost V 0 bases and J 2 bases; bases outside gene matches: 2. Germline loops: CDR1 LGHNA, CDR2 YSLEER. This CDR3 reads CASSQEGLAAYEQYF. Here the CDR3 DNA reads TGCGCCAGCAGCCAAGAGGGACTAGCAGCCTACGAGCAGTACTTC.

This chain links TRBV28 with TRBJ1-5, with TRBD1 identical over 11 bases. Germline V gives CDR1 MDHEN, CDR2 SYDVKM. The CDR3 loop spans 16 amino acids. V shed 9 bases, J shed 2 bases, and the junction held 9 bases outside the gene matches. The CDR3 loop reads CASRPGTGGRNQPQHF. CDR3 DNA: TGTGCCAGTCGTCCCGGGACAGGGGGACGCAATCAGCCCCAGCATTTT.

J is TRBJ2-2 and V is TRBV18; TRBD2 aligns across 8 bases. V lost 1 base to trimming and J lost 1 base; unmatched junction nucleotides: 2. In germline, CDR1 is KGHSH, CDR2 LQKENI. This CDR3 comprises 16 residues. CDR3 DNA: TGTGCCAGCTCACCACGTAGCGGGGAGAACACCGGGGAGCTGTTTTTT. Its translation: CASSPRSGENTGELFF. Using reference TRBV18 and TRBJ2-2 for the parts outside the CDR3, the full variable domain is NAGVMQNPRHLVRRRGQEARLRCSPMKGHSHVYWYRQLPEEGLKFMVYLQKENIIDESGMPKERFSAEFPKEGPSILRIQQVVRGDSAAYFCASSPRSGENTGELFFGEGSRLTVL.

CDR3 protein: CASSLVGQEQETQYF. CDR3 coding DNA: TGCGCCAGCAGCTTGGTTGGTCAAGAGCAAGAGACCCAGTACTTC. V usage is TRBV5-1 and J usage is TRBJ2-5; D gene ambiguous. Germline-derived CDR1 and CDR2 are SGHRS and YFSETQ. Trimming cost V 0 bases and J 2 bases, with 11 bases left between them. The CDR3 sequence is 15 residues long.

This chain uses TRBV29-1 with TRBJ2-2; D perhaps matches TRBD2 (6 bases). Deletions cut 4 bases from V and 5 bases from J, with 17 bases between. Germline V gene data show CDR1 as SQVTM and CDR2 as ANQGSEA. The CDR3 sequence is 15 residues long. CDR3 bases: TGCAGCGTTGCACAGGTGGCGGGACGGACCGGGGAGCTGTTTTTT. Its translation is CSVAQVAGRTGELFF.

This chain joins TRBV19 and TRBJ1-4; TRBD1 agrees at 12 bases. The CDR3 length is 14 residues. Germline assignment: CDR1 LNHDA and CDR2 SQIVND (reference sequence). The CDR3, as DNA: TGTGCTGTCCGGGACAGGGGGCGCGGTGAAAAACTGTTTTTT. It specifies CAVRDRGRGEKLFF.

The V call is TRBV19, the J call TRBJ2-7, with a tentative D call TRBD1 (6 bases). This CDR3 spans 14 amino acids. The germline CDR1 and CDR2 sequences are LNHDA and SQIVND (reference sequence). V was trimmed by 6 bases and J by 2 bases, leaving 14 bases between them. The CDR3 nucleotides read TGTGCCAGTAGCCCCCTCCAGGGGACCTACGAGCAGTACTTC. Translating gives CASSPLQGTYEQYF. The full variable domain, its missing parts supplied by reference TRBV19 and TRBJ2-7, is DGGITQSPKYLFRKEGQNVTLSCEQNLNHDAMYWYRQDPGQGLRLIYYSQIVNDFQKGDIAEGYSVSREKKESFPLTVTSAQKNPTAFYLCASSPLQGTYEQYFGPGTRLTVT.

This chain uses TRBV7-2 with TRBJ2-1; perhaps TRBD1 as D (5 bases). Germline lookup yields CDR1 SGHTA and CDR2 FQGNSA. The CDR3 is 16 amino acids. The germline V and J ends were trimmed by 4 bases and 6 bases, with 19 bases remaining between them. The CDR3 here is CASSSLTEKVGNEQFF. In DNA form, the CDR3 reads TGTGCCAGCAGCTCTTTGACAGAAAAGGTGGGCAATGAGCAGTTCTTC. Combining the CDR3 with reference TRBV7-2 and TRBJ2-1 gives the whole variable domain GAGVSQSPSNKVTEKGKDVELRCDPISGHTALYWYRQSLGQGLEFLIYFQGNSAPDKSGLPSDRFSAERTGGSVSTLTIQRTQQEDSAVYLCASSSLTEKVGNEQFFGPGTRLTVL.

There are a few counts of this clone. The V gene is TRBV19, the J gene TRBJ2-7, with TRBD1 matching 7 bases. Germline loops: CDR1 LNHDA, CDR2 SQIVND (reference sequence). V shed 4 bases, J shed 4 bases, and the junction held 4 bases outside the gene matches. CDR3 size: 13 residues. This CDR3 reads CASSTPQGYEQYF. CDR3 coding DNA: TGTGCCAGTAGTACCCCACAGGGGTACGAGCAGTACTTC.

The J gene is TRBJ2-1, the V gene TRBV4-3; 10 bases match TRBD2. J was trimmed by 8 bases and V by 8 bases; bases with no gene match: 18. The CDR3 totals 17 residues. Per germline, CDR1 LGHNA and CDR2 YSLEER. The CDR3 region is CASSIGTASGSWDEQFF. CDR3 nucleotide sequence: TGCGCCAGCTCTATAGGTACGGCTAGCGGGAGTTGGGATGAGCAGTTCTTC.

This chain connects TRBV19 to TRBJ1-6, with 8 bases that match TRBD1. Germline values: CDR1 LNHDA, CDR2 SQIVND (reference sequence). CDR3 length: 14 residues. The junction had 8 bases not matched to a gene; V was cut back by 8 bases and J by 8 bases. CDR3 sequence: CASQQQGEDSPLHF. The CDR3 nucleotides read TGTGCCAGTCAGCAACAGGGGGAGGATTCACCCCTCCACTTT.

The genes are TRBV6-5 and TRBJ1-4; D not certain. The V end was cut by 6 bases, the J end by 8 bases, with 13 bases between. There are 13 residues in the CDR3. The V gene's germline CDR1 is MNHEY and CDR2 SVGAGI. The CDR3 loop is CASSYRPGEKLFF. The CDR3 DNA follows: TGTGCCAGCAGCTATCGACCCGGGGAAAAACTGTTTTTT.

The gene calls are TRBV10-3 and TRBJ2-4, with 8 nucleotides matching TRBD1. V lost 5 bases, J lost 3 bases, and 12 bases stayed unmatched. Germline V gene data show CDR1 as ENHRY and CDR2 as SYGVKD. CDR3 size: 17 residues. The CDR3 DNA reads TGTGCCATCAGTCGGCCCCCGGACAGGGACGGCAAAAACATTCAGTACTTC. Translated, it gives CAISRPPDRDGKNIQYF.

The gene calls are TRBV23-1 and TRBJ2-7, with TRBD2 identical over 7 bases. TRBV23-1 counts as an open reading frame of uncertain function. V shed 4 bases, J shed 3 bases, and the junction held 6 bases outside the gene matches. The CDR3 has 14 amino acids. The CDR3: CASSRASGHYEQYF. The CDR3 nucleotides read TGCGCCAGCAGTCGGGCTAGCGGACACTACGAGCAGTACTTC.

J is TRBJ1-1 and V is TRBV6-5; 10 nucleotides match TRBD1. J gave up 5 bases and V 4 bases, and 4 bases lay outside the gene matches. The CDR3 covers 14 residues. Germline CDR1 MNHEY, CDR2 SVGAGI. The CDR3 DNA reads as TGTGCCAGCAGTTGGGGGACAGGGGTTACTGAAGCTTTCTTT. Encoded protein: CASSWGTGVTEAFF.

The chain couples TRBV3-1 (or the pseudogene TRBV3-2) to TRBJ2-7; a possible D gene is TRBD2 (6 bases). Trimming took 7 bases from V and 5 from J, leaving 12 bases between them. CDR1 is LGHDT, CDR2 YNNKEL, per germline (reference sequence). The CDR3 runs to 12 residues. CDR3 loop: CASKGGAHEQYF. CDR3 coding DNA: TGTGCCAGCAAAGGCGGGGCCCACGAGCAGTACTTC.

V usage is TRBV14 and J usage is TRBJ2-2; D may be TRBD2 (6 bases). There are 17 residues in the CDR3. Germline values: CDR1 SGHDN, CDR2 FVKESK. Trimming removed 2 bases from V and 1 base from J, with 14 bases in between. CDR3 loop: CASSQRRRVENTGELFF. CDR3 sequence (DNA): TGTGCCAGCAGCCAACGGAGGAGGGTGGAGAACACCGGGGAGCTGTTTTTT.

The table lists this clone with a count of one. The rearrangement uses TRBV5-1 and TRBJ2-2; 14 bases agree with TRBD2. The ends lost 5 bases at V and 7 bases at J; junction bases unmatched: 4. Per germline, CDR1 SGHRS and CDR2 YFSETQ. The CDR3 loop spans 15 amino acids. CDR3 amino acids: CASRTSGRALGELFF. CDR3 sequence (DNA): TGCGCCAGCAGGACTAGCGGGAGGGCCCTCGGGGAGCTGTTTTTT.

This clone was picked up one time. This rearrangement joins TRBV11-3 to TRBJ2-7, with 7 bases lining up with TRBD1. The CDR3 is made up of 14 amino acids. V shed 5 bases and J 1 base; nucleotides not matched to a gene: 5. The germline V gene has CDR1 SGHNT and CDR2 YENEEA. The CDR3 DNA reads TGTGCCAGCAGCCCCCGGGACAGATCCTACGAGCAGTACTTC. Protein product: CASSPRDRSYEQYF.

The V and J genes are TRBV5-6 and TRBJ2-5; 12 bases map to TRBD1. This CDR3 contains 17 residues. J gave up 4 bases and V 5 bases, and 12 bases lay outside the gene matches. The germline CDR1 and CDR2 sequences are SGHDT and YYEEEE. The DNA for the CDR3 is TGTGCCAGCAGTTCCGGGACAGGGGGCACCCAGGGAGAGACCCAGTACTTC. Amino acids: CASSSGTGGTQGETQYF. The full variable domain, in which reference TRBV5-6 and TRBJ2-5 provide the parts outside the CDR3, is DAGVTQSPTHLIKTRGQQVTLRCSPKSGHDTVSWYQQALGQGPQFIFQYYEEEERQRGNFPDRFSGHQFPNYSSELNVNALLLGDSALYLCASSSGTGGTQGETQYFGPGTRLLVL.